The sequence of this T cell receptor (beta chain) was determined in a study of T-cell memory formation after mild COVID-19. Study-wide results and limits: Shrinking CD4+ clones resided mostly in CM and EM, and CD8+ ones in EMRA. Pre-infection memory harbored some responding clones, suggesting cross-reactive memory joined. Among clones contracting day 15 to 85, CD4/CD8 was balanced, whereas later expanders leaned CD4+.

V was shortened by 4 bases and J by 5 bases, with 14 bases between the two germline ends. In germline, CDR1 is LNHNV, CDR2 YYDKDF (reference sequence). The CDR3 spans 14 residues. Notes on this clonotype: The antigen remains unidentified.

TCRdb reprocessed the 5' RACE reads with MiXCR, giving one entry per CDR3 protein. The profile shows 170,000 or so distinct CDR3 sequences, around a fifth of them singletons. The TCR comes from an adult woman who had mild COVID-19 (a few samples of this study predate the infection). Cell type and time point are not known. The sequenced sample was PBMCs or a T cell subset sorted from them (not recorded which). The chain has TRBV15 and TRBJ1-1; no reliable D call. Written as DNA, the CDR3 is TGTGCCACCAGCATTGCACCCTGGTCTACTGAAGCTTTCTTT. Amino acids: CATSIAPWSTEAFF.